The 3 T cell receptor beta chains below were found in one sample sequenced in a study of metastatic and nonmetastatic thyroid tumors. The entire patient cohort was treatment-naive prior to thyroid surgery. TCRdb re-clonotyped the PCR reads through MiXCR. The data hold 15,000 to 20,000 clones, with around 30% observed a single time. The sequencing sample was made of tumor tissue. All receptors come from a female donor with papillary thyroid cancer or a benign thyroid nodule (not recorded which). Some clones in this sample may be carry-over from other donors' samples.

The rearrangement joins TRBV7-8 to TRBJ2-7, with 8 bases identical to TRBD2. CDR1 and CDR2 (germline): SGHVS, FQNEAQ. The CDR3 covers 18 residues. V was pared by 1 base and J by 0 bases, with 11 bases of the junction left unmatched. DNA for the CDR3: TGTGCCAGCAGCTTAGACCCTAGCGGGCGCCGGAGCTCCTACGAGCAGTACTTC. Protein product: CASSLDPSGRRSSYEQYF.

Notes on this clone: A read error is possible here, since a much larger clone lies one base away. This chain joins TRBV10-3 and TRBJ1-5, with a possible D match to TRBD1 (5 bases). The germline V gene has CDR1 ENHRY and CDR2 SYGVKD. The CDR3 extends over 14 amino acids. V was pared by 2 bases and J by 6 bases, with 11 bases between. CDR3 nucleotide sequence: TGTGCCATCAGTGAGCGGTCGGGGGGTCAGCCCCAGCATTTT. Its translation is CAISERSGGQPQHF.

This clone is termed medium-sized (0.01 to 0.1%). The chain combines TRBV7-2 with TRBJ2-1; D not resolved. V was shortened by 5 bases and J by 7 bases, with 9 bases between the two germline ends. The CDR3 sequence is 12 residues long. Looked up from germline, CDR1 is SGHTA and CDR2 is FQGNSA. CDR3 nucleotides: TGTGCCAGCAGCCGACCATTGAATGAGCAGTTCTTC. This codes for CASSRPLNEQFF. Filled out from reference TRBV7-2 and TRBJ2-1, the complete variable domain reads GAGVSQSPSNKVTEKGKDVELRCDPISGHTALYWYRQSLGQGLEFLIYFQGNSAPDKSGLPSDRFSAERTGGSVSTLTIQRTQQEDSAVYLCASSRPLNEQFFGPGTRLTVL.